This section outlines one T cell receptor delta chain sequence together with its context. The antigen is undetermined. A far larger clone is just one base off, so this is likely a read error. The same CDR3 also results from other DNA sequences found in this sample. This sample stems from a study of γδ T cells in repeated Plasmodium falciparum infection. As for the study in general: Age- and gender-matched Australian children served as comparison for malaria-exposed Malian children. Timepoints: baseline, immediately before selected infections, and 21 days after every infection. Study-wide points: Over time and infection, Vgamma9/Vdelta2+ repertoires remained highly stable and polyclonal.

Bulk repertoires came from Vgamma9/Vdelta2+ or Vdelta2-negative gammadelta T cells flow-sorted from PBMC. Each sorted gammadelta sample had TRG and TRD chains sequenced. TCRdb reprocessed the multiplex PCR reads using CATT. This sample carries roughly 93,000 delta-chain clones, 0.85% to 1% of them seen once, and the ten largest clones take approximately 9.6%. The germline CDR1 and CDR2 sequences are TSWWSYY and QGS. The ends were cut back, 3 bases at V and 0 bases at J, with 32 bases in the middle. The CDR3 totals 22 residues. The sequenced sample was gamma-delta T cells from blood. The receptor was isolated from a pool of human donors (malaria-infected and uninfected, not separated). This chain connects TRDV1 to TRDJ1, with D maybe TRDD2 (5 bases). The CDR3 coding sequence is TGTGCTCTTGGGGAGCCTTACTACGTGGGTCCCATCCCTACGCCATACACCGATAAACTCATCTTT. Its translation is CALGEPYYVGPIPTPYTDKLIF.